This T cell receptor (beta chain) emerged from a study of T cells in Graves' hyperthyroidism and ophthalmopathy. On the study more broadly: Before treatment of any kind, peripheral blood was taken at initial diagnosis. Study results and limitations: Ophthalmopathy onset followed model prediction by a median about 6.5 months.

Details on this clonotype: The antigen is undetermined. Mismatch with germline at one junction end may stem from a read error.

PBMCs were derived from about 10 ml fresh peripheral blood. The CDR3 has 15 residues. Germline V lookup: CDR1 SGHDT, CDR2 YYEEEE. RNA transcripts yielded amplified TCR beta CDR3 regions. The primer set for the first-round RT-PCR of the TCR CDR3 was HTBI. TCRdb ran MiXCR on the multiplex PCR reads and lists one entry per CDR3 protein. The sample comprises 300,000 to 450,000 distinct CDR3 sequences, around 14% of which are singletons, and roughly 25% rests with the top ten. The sample consisted of blood. This TCR was recovered from a young woman with Graves' hyperthyroidism that later progressed to Graves' ophthalmopathy. V and J are TRBV5-6 and TRBJ2-5; D possibly corresponds to TRBD1 (6 bases). CDR3: CASSRDTLGKETRYF. Here the CDR3 DNA reads TGTGCCAGCAGCCGGGACACCTTGGGGAAAGAGACCCGGTACTTC.